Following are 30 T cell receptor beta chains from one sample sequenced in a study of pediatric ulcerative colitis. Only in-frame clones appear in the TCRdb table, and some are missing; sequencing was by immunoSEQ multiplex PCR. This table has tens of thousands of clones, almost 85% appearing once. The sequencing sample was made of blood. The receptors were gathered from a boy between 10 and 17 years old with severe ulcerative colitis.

The CDR3 region has the DNA TGTGCCTGGAGCCGCCGATTCTACGAGCAGTACTTC. This encodes CAWSRRFYEQYF. V and J are TRBV30 and TRBJ2-7; D ambiguous. The length of the CDR3 is 12 residues. Trimming shortened V by 3 bases and J by 3 bases, and 9 bases separated the two germline ends. Germline V gives CDR1 GTSNPN, CDR2 SVGIG (reference sequence).

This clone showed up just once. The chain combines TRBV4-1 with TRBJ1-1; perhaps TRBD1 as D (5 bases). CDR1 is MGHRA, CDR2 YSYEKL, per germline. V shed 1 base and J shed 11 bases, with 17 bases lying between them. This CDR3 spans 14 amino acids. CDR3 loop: CASSQGWDALTAFF. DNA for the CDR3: TGCGCCAGCAGCCAAGGTTGGGACGCTTTGACGGCTTTCTTT.

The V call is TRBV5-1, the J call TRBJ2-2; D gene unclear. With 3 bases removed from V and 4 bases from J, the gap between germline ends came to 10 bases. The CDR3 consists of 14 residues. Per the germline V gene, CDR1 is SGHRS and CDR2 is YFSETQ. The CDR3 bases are TGCGCCAGCAGCTCCTCCTATTCCACCGGGGAGCTGTTTTTT. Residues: CASSSSYSTGELFF.

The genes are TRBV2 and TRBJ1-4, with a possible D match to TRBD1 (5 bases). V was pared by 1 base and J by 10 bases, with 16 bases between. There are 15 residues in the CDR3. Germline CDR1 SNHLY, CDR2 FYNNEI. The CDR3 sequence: CASSEEGGRGGKLFF. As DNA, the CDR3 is TGTGCCAGCAGTGAAGAGGGCGGACGGGGGGGAAAACTGTTTTTT.

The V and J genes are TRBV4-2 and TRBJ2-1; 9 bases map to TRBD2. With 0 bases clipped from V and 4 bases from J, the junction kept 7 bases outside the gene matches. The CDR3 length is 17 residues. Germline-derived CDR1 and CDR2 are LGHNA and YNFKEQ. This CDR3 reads CASSQDYKLAGYNEQFF. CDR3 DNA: TGTGCCAGCAGCCAAGATTATAAACTAGCGGGTTACAATGAGCAGTTCTTC.

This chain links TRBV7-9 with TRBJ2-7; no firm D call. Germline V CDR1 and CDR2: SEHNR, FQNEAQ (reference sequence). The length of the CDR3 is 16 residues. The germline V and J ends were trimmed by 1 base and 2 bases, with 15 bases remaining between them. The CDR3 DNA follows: TGTGCCAGCAGCTTAGAATATAGCAACTCTCCCTACGAGCAGTACTTC. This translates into CASSLEYSNSPYEQYF.

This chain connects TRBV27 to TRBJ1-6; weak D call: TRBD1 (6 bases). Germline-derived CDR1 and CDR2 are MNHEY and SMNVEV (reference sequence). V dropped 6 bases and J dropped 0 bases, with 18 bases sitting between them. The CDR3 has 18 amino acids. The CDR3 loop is CASSKTGTLSSYNSPLHF. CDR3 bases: TGTGCCAGCAGCAAAACCGGGACACTTAGCTCCTATAATTCACCCCTCCACTTT.

The CDR3 region is CASSPTTSSTDTQYF. The CDR3 coding sequence is TGTGCCAGTAGTCCTACGACCTCTAGCACAGATACGCAGTATTTT. The V gene is TRBV19, the J gene TRBJ2-3, with unresolved D. Germline CDR1 LNHDA, CDR2 SQIVND (reference sequence). The V and J ends lost 5 bases and 0 bases respectively, with 12 bases between them. The CDR3 has 15 residues.

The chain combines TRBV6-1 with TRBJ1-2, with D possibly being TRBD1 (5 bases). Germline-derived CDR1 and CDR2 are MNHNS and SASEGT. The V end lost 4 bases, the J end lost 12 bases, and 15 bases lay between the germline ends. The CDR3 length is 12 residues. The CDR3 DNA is TGTGCCAGCAGTGTAGCACGGGGCGGCAACACCTTC. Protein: CASSVARGGNTF.

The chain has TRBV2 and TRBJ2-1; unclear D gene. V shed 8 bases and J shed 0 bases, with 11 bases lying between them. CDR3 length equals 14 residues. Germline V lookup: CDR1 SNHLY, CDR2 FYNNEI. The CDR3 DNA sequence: TGTGCCAGCTTCTCCCGGAGCTCCTACAATGAGCAGTTCTTC. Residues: CASFSRSSYNEQFF.

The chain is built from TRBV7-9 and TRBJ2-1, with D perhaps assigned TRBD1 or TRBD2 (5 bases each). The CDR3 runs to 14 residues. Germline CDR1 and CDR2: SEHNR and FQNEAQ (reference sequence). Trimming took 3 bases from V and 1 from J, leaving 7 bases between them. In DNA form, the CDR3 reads TGTGCCAGCAGCTTGGGACGGTCCTACAATGAGCAGTTCTTC. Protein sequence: CASSLGRSYNEQFF.

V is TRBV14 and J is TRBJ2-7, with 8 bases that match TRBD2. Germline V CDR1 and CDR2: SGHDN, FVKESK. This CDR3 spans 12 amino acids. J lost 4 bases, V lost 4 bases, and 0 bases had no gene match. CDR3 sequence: CASSLAGYEQYF. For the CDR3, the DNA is TGTGCCAGCAGCCTAGCGGGGTACGAGCAGTACTTC.

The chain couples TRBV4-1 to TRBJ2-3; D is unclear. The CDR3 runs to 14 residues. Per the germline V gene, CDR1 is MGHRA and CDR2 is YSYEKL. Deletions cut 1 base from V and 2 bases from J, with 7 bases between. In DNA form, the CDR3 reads TGCGCCAGCAGCCAAGTGAAGGTCACAGATACGCAGTATTTT. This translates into CASSQVKVTDTQYF.

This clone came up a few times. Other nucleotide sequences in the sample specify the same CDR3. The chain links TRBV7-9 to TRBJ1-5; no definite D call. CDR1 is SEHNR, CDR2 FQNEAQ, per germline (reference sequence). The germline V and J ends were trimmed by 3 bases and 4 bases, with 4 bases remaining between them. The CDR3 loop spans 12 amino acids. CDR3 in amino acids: CASSLGNQPQHF. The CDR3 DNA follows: TGTGCCAGCAGCTTGGGAAATCAGCCCCAGCATTTT.

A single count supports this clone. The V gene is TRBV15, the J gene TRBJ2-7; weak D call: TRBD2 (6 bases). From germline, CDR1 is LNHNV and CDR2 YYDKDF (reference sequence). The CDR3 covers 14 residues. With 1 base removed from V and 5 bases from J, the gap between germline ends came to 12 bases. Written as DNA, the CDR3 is TGTGCCACCAGCAGAGCCCTCGGGGGTAACGAGCAGTACTTC. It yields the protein CATSRALGGNEQYF.

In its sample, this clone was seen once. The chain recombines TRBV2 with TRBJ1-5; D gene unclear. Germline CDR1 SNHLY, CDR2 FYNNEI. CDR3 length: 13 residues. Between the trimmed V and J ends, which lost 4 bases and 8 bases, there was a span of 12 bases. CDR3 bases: TGTGCCAGCAGTGGGCAGGAAGGTGAGCCCCAGCATTTT. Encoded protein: CASSGQEGEPQHF.

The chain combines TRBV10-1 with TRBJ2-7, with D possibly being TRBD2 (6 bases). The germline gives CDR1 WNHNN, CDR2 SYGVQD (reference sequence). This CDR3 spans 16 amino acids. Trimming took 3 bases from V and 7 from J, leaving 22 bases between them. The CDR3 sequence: CASSDLPGLTTGEQYF. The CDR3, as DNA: TGCGCCAGCAGTGACCTCCCGGGACTGACAACGGGAGAGCAGTACTTC.

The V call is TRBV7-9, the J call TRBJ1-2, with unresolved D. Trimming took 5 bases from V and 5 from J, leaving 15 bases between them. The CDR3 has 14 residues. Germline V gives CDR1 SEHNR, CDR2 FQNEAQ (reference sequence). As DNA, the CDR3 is TGTGCCAGCAGCGCCGAACCGACTCCTTATGGCTACACCTTC. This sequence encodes CASSAEPTPYGYTF.

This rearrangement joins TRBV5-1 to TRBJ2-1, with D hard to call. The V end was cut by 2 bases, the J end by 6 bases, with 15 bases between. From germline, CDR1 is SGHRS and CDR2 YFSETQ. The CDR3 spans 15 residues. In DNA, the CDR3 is TGCGCCAGCAGCTTCAGGTCCAGGTATAGCAATGAGCAGTTCTTC. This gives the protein CASSFRSRYSNEQFF. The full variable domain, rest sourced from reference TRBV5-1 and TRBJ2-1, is KAGVTQTPRYLIKTRGQQVTLSCSPISGHRSVSWYQQTPGQGLQFLFEYFSETQRNKGNFPGRFSGRQFSNSRSEMNVSTLELGDSALYLCASSFRSRYSNEQFFGPGTRLTVL.

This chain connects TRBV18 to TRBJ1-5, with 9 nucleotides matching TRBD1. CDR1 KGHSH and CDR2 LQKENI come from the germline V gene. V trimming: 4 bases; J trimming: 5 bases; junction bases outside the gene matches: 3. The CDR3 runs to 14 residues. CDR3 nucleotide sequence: TGTGCCAGCTCACTTACAGGGGGCGATCAGCCCCAGCATTTT. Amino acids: CASSLTGGDQPQHF.

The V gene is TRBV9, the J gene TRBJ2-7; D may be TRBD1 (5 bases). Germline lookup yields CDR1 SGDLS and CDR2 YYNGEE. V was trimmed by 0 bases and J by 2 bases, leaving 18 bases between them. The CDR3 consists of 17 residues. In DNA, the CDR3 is TGTGCCAGCAGCGTAGTTCCGTGGTGCGACAGCCCCTACGAGCAGTACTTC. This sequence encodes CASSVVPWCDSPYEQYF.

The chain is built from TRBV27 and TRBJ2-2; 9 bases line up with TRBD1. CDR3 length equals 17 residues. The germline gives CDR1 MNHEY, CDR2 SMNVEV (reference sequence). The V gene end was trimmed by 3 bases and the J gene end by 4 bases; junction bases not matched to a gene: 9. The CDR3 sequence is CASSFPPGQGVTGELFF. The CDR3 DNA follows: TGTGCCAGCAGTTTTCCCCCGGGACAGGGAGTCACCGGGGAGCTGTTTTTT.

In DNA form, the CDR3 reads TGTGCCAGCAGCCAAGACAGCAGCTCCTACAATGAGCAGTTCTTC. Translating gives CASSQDSSSYNEQFF. The chain recombines TRBV14 with TRBJ2-1; D call uncertain. The CDR3 is 15 residues long. V was shortened by 0 bases and J by 0 bases, with 6 bases between the two germline ends. The V gene's germline CDR1 is SGHDN and CDR2 FVKESK.

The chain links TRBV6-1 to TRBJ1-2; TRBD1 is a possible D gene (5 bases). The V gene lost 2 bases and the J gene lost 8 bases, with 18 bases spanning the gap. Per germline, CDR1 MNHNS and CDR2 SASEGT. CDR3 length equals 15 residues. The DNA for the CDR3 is TGTGCCAGCAGTGAATCGGGACTCAGAAAGGAGGGCTACACCTTC. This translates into CASSESGLRKEGYTF.

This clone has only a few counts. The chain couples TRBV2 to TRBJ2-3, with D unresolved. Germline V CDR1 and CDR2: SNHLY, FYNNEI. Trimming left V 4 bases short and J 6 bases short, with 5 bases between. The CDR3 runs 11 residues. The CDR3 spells CASSVSDTQYF. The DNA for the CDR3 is TGTGCCAGCAGTGTTTCTGATACGCAGTATTTT.

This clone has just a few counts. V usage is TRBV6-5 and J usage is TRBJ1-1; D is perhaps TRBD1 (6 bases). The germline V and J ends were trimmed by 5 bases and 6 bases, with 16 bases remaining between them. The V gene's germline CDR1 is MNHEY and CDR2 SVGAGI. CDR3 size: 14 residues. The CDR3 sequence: CASSPTQGPSEAFF. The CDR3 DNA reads TGTGCCAGCAGTCCAACCCAGGGGCCCTCTGAAGCTTTCTTT.

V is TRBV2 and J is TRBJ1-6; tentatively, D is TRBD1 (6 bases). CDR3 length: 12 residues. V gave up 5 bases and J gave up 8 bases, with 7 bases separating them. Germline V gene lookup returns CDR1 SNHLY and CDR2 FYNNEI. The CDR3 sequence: CASSHRDSPLHF. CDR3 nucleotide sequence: TGTGCCAGCAGTCACAGGGATTCACCCCTCCACTTT.

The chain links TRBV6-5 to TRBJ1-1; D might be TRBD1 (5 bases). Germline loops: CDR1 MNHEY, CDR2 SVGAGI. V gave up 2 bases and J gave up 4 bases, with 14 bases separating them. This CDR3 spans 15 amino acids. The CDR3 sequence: CASSYPGHLATEAFF. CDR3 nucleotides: TGTGCCAGCAGTTACCCGGGGCACCTTGCCACTGAAGCTTTCTTT.

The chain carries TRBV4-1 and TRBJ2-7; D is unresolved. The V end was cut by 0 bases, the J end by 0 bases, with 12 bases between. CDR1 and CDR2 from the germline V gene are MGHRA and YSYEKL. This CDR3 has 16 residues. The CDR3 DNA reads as TGCGCCAGCAGCCAAGAATCAGGCTGGAGCTCCTACGAGCAGTACTTC. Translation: CASSQESGWSSYEQYF.

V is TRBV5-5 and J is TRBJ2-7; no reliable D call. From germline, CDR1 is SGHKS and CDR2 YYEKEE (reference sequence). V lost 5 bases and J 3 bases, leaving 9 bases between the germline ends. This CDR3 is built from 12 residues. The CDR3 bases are TGTGCCAGCAGAAATAAAAGCTACGAGCAGTACTTC. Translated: CASRNKSYEQYF. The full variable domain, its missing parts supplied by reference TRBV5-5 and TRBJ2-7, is DAGVTQSPTHLIKTRGQQVTLRCSPISGHKSVSWYQQVLGQGPQFIFQYYEKEERGRGNFPDRFSARQFPNYSSELNVNALLLGDSALYLCASRNKSYEQYFGPGTRLTVT.